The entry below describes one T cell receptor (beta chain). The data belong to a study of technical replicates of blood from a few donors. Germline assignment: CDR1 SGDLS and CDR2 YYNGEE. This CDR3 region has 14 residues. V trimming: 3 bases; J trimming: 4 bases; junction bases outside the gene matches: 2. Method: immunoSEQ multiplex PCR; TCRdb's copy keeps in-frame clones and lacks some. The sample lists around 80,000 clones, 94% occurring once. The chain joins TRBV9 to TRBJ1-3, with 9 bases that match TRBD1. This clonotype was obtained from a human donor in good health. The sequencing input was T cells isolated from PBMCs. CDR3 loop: CASSDGTGGNTIYF. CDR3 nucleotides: TGTGCCAGCAGCGACGGGACAGGGGGAAACACCATATATTTT.